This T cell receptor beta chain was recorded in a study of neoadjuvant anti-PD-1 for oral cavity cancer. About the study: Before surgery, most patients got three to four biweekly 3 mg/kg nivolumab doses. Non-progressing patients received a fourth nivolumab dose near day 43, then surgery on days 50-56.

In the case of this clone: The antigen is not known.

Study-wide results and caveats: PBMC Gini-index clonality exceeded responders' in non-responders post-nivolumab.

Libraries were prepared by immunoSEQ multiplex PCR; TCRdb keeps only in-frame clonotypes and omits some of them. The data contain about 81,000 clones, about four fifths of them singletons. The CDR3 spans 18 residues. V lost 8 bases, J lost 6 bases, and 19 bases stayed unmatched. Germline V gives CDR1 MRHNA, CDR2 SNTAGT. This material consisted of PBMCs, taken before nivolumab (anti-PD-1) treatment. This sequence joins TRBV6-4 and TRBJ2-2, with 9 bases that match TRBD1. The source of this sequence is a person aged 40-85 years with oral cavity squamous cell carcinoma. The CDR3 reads CASPPGRRDRVRAGELFF. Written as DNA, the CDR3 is TGTGCCAGCCCCCCGGGGCGCCGGGACAGGGTACGGGCCGGGGAGCTGTTTTTT.